The 21 T cell receptor beta chains below all came from one sample that was sequenced in a study of T-cell memory formation after mild COVID-19. TCRdb ran MiXCR on the 5' RACE reads and lists one entry per CDR3 protein. The sample carries about 290,000 distinct CDR3 sequences, 15% recorded once. Sequenced: PBMCs or a T cell subset sorted from them (not recorded which). These receptors came from a man between 18 and 35 years old who had mild COVID-19 (a few samples of this study predate the infection). Cell type and time point are not known.

J is TRBJ1-6 and V is TRBV7-9, with a tentative D call TRBD1 (5 bases). Trimming removed 2 bases at V and 13 bases at J, with 15 bases between. This CDR3 has 14 amino acids. Germline CDR1 and CDR2: SEHNR and FQNEAQ (reference sequence). The CDR3 bases are TGTGCCAGCAGCTTATCGCCTAGGGGAGAGCCCCTCCACTTT. Its protein product is CASSLSPRGEPLHF.

CDR3 nucleotides: TGTGCCAGCAGCCAGGGGATCGGCCGAAAAGACAATGAGCAGTTCTTC. This sequence encodes CASSQGIGRKDNEQFF. V gene TRBV4-2 combines with J gene TRBJ2-1; D is ambiguous. Trimming took 3 bases from V and 5 from J, leaving 17 bases between them. Germline V gives CDR1 LGHNA, CDR2 YNFKEQ. The CDR3 is made up of 16 amino acids.

The chain recombines TRBV19 with TRBJ2-2; a possible D gene is TRBD2 (5 bases). Germline V gene sequence: CDR1 LNHDA, CDR2 SQIVND (reference sequence). V lost 11 bases, J lost 1 base, and 17 bases lay in between. The CDR3 loop spans 15 amino acids. DNA of the CDR3: TGTGCCTCGAGAACTCTAGCCCTGAACACCGGGGAGCTGTTTTTT. Translated: CASRTLALNTGELFF. Full variable domain (missing parts from reference TRBV19 and TRBJ2-2): DGGITQSPKYLFRKEGQNVTLSCEQNLNHDAMYWYRQDPGQGLRLIYYSQIVNDFQKGDIAEGYSVSREKKESFPLTVTSAQKNPTAFYLCASRTLALNTGELFFGEGSRLTVL.

The genes are TRBV7-9 and TRBJ1-5; D call uncertain. Deletions cut 2 bases from V and 2 bases from J, with 10 bases between. The germline V gene has CDR1 SEHNR and CDR2 FQNEAQ (reference sequence). The CDR3 is made up of 15 amino acids. Here the CDR3 reads CASSLFLRGNQPQHF. The CDR3 DNA reads TGTGCCAGCAGCTTATTCCTCCGGGGCAATCAGCCCCAGCATTTT. Supplemented by reference TRBV7-9 and TRBJ1-5, the full variable domain reads DTGVSQNPRHKITKRGQNVTFRCDPISEHNRLYWYRQTLGQGPEFLTYFQNEAQLEKSRLLSDRFSAERPKGSFSTLEIQRTEQGDSAMYLCASSLFLRGNQPQHFGDGTRLSIL.

V is TRBV19 and J is TRBJ2-2; 10 bases agree with TRBD1. The CDR3 totals 15 residues. The germline CDR1 and CDR2 sequences are LNHDA and SQIVND (reference sequence). V was pared by 10 bases and J by 2 bases, with 7 bases of the junction left unmatched. CDR3 sequence (DNA): TGTGCCACTGGACAGGGGGTAGTTAACACCGGGGAGCTGTTTTTT. This sequence encodes CATGQGVVNTGELFF. The variable domain in full, completed from reference TRBV19 and TRBJ2-2, reads DGGITQSPKYLFRKEGQNVTLSCEQNLNHDAMYWYRQDPGQGLRLIYYSQIVNDFQKGDIAEGYSVSREKKESFPLTVTSAQKNPTAFYLCATGQGVVNTGELFFGEGSRLTVL.

This clonotype turned up a few times. This rearrangement joins TRBV5-4 to TRBJ2-2; maybe TRBD2 (6 bases). From germline, CDR1 is SGHNT and CDR2 YYREEE (reference sequence). The CDR3 sequence is 14 residues long. The V gene lost 3 bases and the J gene lost 3 bases, with 9 bases spanning the gap. The CDR3 loop is CASSWGVDTGELFF. CDR3 DNA: TGTGCCAGCAGCTGGGGGGTTGACACCGGGGAGCTGTTTTTT.

This rearrangement joins TRBV28 to TRBJ2-3, with 8 bases matching TRBD1. J lost 3 bases, V lost 6 bases, and 8 bases had no gene match. Germline CDR1 reads MDHEN; CDR2 reads SYDVKM. CDR3 length equals 15 residues. The CDR3 coding sequence is TGTGCCAGCAGCTCGTGGGACAGGTTGACAGATACGCAGTATTTT. This codes for CASSSWDRLTDTQYF.

In this sample, this clonotype turned up a few times. The genes are TRBV11-2 and TRBJ2-5; 8 bases line up with TRBD2. V was pared by 0 bases and J by 13 bases, with 13 bases of the junction left unmatched. The CDR3 spans 15 residues. The germline gives CDR1 SGHAT, CDR2 FQNNGV. The CDR3 reads CASSLDPGGENLRYF. Written as DNA, the CDR3 is TGTGCCAGCAGCTTAGATCCCGGGGGGGAAAACTTAAGGTACTTC.

This clonotype was picked up a small number of times. The genes are TRBV4-2 and TRBJ2-4; TRBD2 aligns across 8 bases. The V gene's germline CDR1 is LGHNA and CDR2 YNFKEQ. The junction had 6 bases not matched to a gene; V was cut back by 0 bases and J by 8 bases. The CDR3 loop spans 15 amino acids. This CDR3 reads CASSQDPSGGYIQYF. The CDR3 DNA sequence: TGTGCCAGCAGCCAAGATCCCAGCGGGGGTTACATTCAGTACTTC.

This clonotype appeared a few times. The CDR3 DNA reads TGCGCCAGCAGTCCGCCGTGGACTAGCGAGAGTTACGAGCAGTACTTC. As protein: CASSPPWTSESYEQYF. The chain recombines TRBV4-1 with TRBJ2-7; 9 bases agree with TRBD2. This CDR3 is built from 16 residues. V shed 6 bases, J shed 4 bases, and the junction held 13 bases outside the gene matches. CDR1 is MGHRA, CDR2 YSYEKL, per germline.

In its sample, this clonotype was seen a few times. This chain connects TRBV20-1 to TRBJ2-7; TRBD2 aligns across 7 bases. After removal of 3 bases from V and 3 bases from J, the junction contained 5 bases not matched to a gene. The germline gives CDR1 DFQATT, CDR2 SNEGSKA (reference sequence). The length of the CDR3 is 13 residues. CDR3 bases: TGCAGTGCTAGGCCCGGGGGGATCTACGAGCAGTACTTC. This sequence encodes CSARPGGIYEQYF.

At least ten counts were recorded for this clonotype. The chain recombines TRBV20-1 with TRBJ2-7; D not resolved. V shed 5 bases and J shed 4 bases, with 21 bases lying between them. This CDR3 comprises 15 residues. The germline V gene has CDR1 DFQATT and CDR2 SNEGSKA (reference sequence). This chain's CDR3 is CSAALPSLGSYEQYF. DNA of the CDR3: TGCAGTGCTGCCCTCCCCTCTCTTGGGTCGTACGAGCAGTACTTC.

Points on this clonotype: No DNA is shown, since the ends of the CDR3 on it are uncertain; the CDR3 is the one TCRdb lists. The chain recombines TRBV12-3 or TRBV12-4 with TRBJ1-1; the table gives TRBD1 as D, unverified against the DNA. With termini counted, the CDR3 has 13 amino acids. CDR3: CASSILGGTEAFF.

This clonotype was recorded many times. The chain employs TRBV10-2 and TRBJ2-1; maybe TRBD2 (7 bases). With 10 bases removed from V and 3 bases from J, the gap between germline ends came to 25 bases. This CDR3 region has 17 residues. Germline V gene lookup returns CDR1 WSHSY and CDR2 SAAADI. The CDR3 DNA reads as TGCGCCACATTCAGCGGAGGGGGGGCTTTATTCTACAATGAGCAGTTCTTC. It specifies CATFSGGGALFYNEQFF.

Many counts were recorded for this clonotype. V is TRBV7-9 and J is TRBJ1-4; D is uncertain. Germline CDR1 is SEHNR and CDR2 is FQNEAQ (reference sequence). The CDR3 covers 13 residues. V was clipped by 2 bases and J by 5 bases, with 6 bases between them. The CDR3 coding sequence is TGTGCCAGCAGCTTATGGCAAAATGAAAAACTGTTTTTT. It specifies CASSLWQNEKLFF.

This sequence joins TRBV11-2 and TRBJ2-5; D uncertain. The germline V and J ends were trimmed by 2 bases and 3 bases, with 13 bases remaining between them. CDR1 is SGHAT and CDR2 is FQNNGV in the germline V gene. The CDR3 has 15 amino acids. Written as DNA, the CDR3 is TGTGCCAGCAGCTTAAGACCGGAAGACGAAGAGACCCAGTACTTC. This encodes CASSLRPEDEETQYF.

This clonotype was seen only a few times. The V gene is TRBV6-5, the J gene TRBJ2-3; D may be TRBD2 (7 bases). The CDR3 runs 14 residues. CDR1 is MNHEY, CDR2 SVGAGI, per germline. Trimming removed 4 bases from V and 4 bases from J, with 12 bases in between. The CDR3 DNA follows: TGTGCCAGCAGTTCTGGGGGGGGGCCAGATACGCAGTATTTT. It codes for CASSSGGGPDTQYF.

This clonotype has more than one count but fewer than ten. The rearrangement links TRBV6-5 to TRBJ2-1; a possible D gene is TRBD2 (7 bases). Trimming pared 4 bases from V and 4 bases from J, leaving 20 bases between. The CDR3 is 17 residues long. Looked up from germline, CDR1 is MNHEY and CDR2 is SVGAGI. The CDR3 sequence is CASSLEAGADGYNEQFF. CDR3 nucleotide sequence: TGTGCCAGCAGTTTAGAGGCGGGGGCGGACGGGTACAATGAGCAGTTCTTC.

The chain joins TRBV7-8 to TRBJ2-7; weak D call: TRBD2 (6 bases). CDR1 and CDR2 from the germline V gene are SGHVS and FQNEAQ. The CDR3 spans 15 residues. V lost 1 base to trimming and J lost 1 base, with 11 bases between them. CDR3 in amino acids: CASSLERAVSYEQYF. The CDR3 DNA reads TGTGCCAGCAGCTTAGAGCGGGCCGTTTCCTACGAGCAGTACTTC.

This clonotype was seen a few times. V is TRBV7-9 and J is TRBJ2-1; D not resolved. From germline, CDR1 is SEHNR and CDR2 FQNEAQ (reference sequence). The V gene lost 5 bases and the J gene lost 9 bases, with 11 bases spanning the gap. The CDR3 totals 12 residues. CDR3 coding DNA: TGTGCCAGCAGCCTTGGGGTAGCTGAGCAGTTCTTC. Protein product: CASSLGVAEQFF.

This chain connects TRBV7-6 to TRBJ2-2, with TRBD2 identical over 12 bases. V was clipped by 5 bases and J by 2 bases; unmatched bases: 6. The germline V gene encodes CDR1 SGHVS and CDR2 FNYEAQ. The CDR3 sequence is 17 residues long. The CDR3 nucleotides read TGTGCCAGCAGCATAAGGACTAGCGGGGCCAACACCGGGGAGCTGTTTTTT. Its protein product is CASSIRTSGANTGELFF.